This section outlines one TCR beta chain sequence together with its context. This entry belongs to a study of blood T cell repertoires in COVID-19. Study-level background: T cells, B-cell-depleted T cells, or PBMCs supplied cDNA or gDNA.

CDR1 and CDR2 (germline): SNHLY, FYNNEI. CDR3 length: 12 residues. Trimming left V 3 bases short and J 2 bases short, with 4 bases between. Authors' analysis steps: Amplification of reference gene primers was used by the study to estimate nucleated cell counts. TCRdb's table, derived via immunoSEQ multiplex PCR, lists solely in-frame clones and lacks some. V and J calls and clone size are copied from that table; D and trimming were computed from the DNA. This table has 110,000 to 150,000 clones, approximately 83% appearing once. The TCR comes from a human donor in a cohort sampled during active COVID-19. Material: peripheral blood. V gene TRBV2 combines with J gene TRBJ2-5; no reliable D call. The DNA for the CDR3 is TGTGCCAGCAGTGACCAACAAGAGACCCAGTACTTC. It specifies CASSDQQETQYF.